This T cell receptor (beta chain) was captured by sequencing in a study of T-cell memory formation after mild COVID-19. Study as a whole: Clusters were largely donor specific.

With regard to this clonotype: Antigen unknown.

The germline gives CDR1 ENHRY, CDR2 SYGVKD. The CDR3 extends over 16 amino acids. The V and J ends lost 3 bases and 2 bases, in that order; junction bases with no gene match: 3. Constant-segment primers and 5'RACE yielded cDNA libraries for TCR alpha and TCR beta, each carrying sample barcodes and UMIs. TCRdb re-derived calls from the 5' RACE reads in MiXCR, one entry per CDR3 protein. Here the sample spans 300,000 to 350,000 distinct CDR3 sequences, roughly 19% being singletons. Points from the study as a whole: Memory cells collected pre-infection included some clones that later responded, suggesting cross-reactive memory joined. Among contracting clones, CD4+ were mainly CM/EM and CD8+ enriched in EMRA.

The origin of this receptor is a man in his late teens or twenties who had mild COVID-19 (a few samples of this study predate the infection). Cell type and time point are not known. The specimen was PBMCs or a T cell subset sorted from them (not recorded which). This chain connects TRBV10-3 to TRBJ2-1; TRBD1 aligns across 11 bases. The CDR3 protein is CAISDPGQGAYNEQFF. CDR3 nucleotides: TGTGCCATCAGTGACCCGGGACAGGGGGCCTACAATGAGCAGTTCTTC.